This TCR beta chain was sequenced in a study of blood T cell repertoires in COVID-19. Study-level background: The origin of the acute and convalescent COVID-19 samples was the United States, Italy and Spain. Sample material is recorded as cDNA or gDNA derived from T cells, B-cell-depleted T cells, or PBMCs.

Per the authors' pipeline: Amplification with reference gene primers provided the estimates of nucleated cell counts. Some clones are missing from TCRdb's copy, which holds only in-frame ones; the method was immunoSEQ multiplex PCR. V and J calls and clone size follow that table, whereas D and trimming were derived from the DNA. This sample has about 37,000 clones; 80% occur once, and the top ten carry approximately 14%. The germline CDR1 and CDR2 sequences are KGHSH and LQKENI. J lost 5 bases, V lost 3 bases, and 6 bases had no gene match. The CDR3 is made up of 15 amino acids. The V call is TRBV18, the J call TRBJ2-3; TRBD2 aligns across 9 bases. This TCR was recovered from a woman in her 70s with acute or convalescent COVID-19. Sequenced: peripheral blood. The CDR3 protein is CASSPLAGVEDTQYF. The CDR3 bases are TGTGCCAGCTCACCTTTAGCGGGAGTAGAAGATACGCAGTATTTT.